This TCR beta chain was sequenced during a study of cytomegalovirus exposure and HLA in healthy donors. Vbeta (60) and Jbeta (13) primers were used in the PCR. TCRdb's table, derived via immunoSEQ multiplex PCR, lists solely in-frame clones and lacks some. The listing contains fewer than 110,000 clones. Germline lookup yields CDR1 MNHNS and CDR2 SASEGT. The CDR3 covers 15 residues. Trimming left V 4 bases short and J 4 bases short, with 17 bases between. Details on this clone: Antigen specificity is unknown.

The study's findings and limits: Previously analyzed data showed that most TCR beta V segments were productive at a frequency of about 90% or about 30%.

This TCR came from a man aged 35 to 55 in good health and CMV-seronegative. The material sequenced was PBMCs. The genes are TRBV6-1 and TRBJ2-7; D is possibly TRBD1 (5 bases). The CDR3 nucleotides read TGTGCCAGCAGTGCGGACATAGACCTCGTATACGAGCAGTACTTC. It codes for CASSADIDLVYEQYF.